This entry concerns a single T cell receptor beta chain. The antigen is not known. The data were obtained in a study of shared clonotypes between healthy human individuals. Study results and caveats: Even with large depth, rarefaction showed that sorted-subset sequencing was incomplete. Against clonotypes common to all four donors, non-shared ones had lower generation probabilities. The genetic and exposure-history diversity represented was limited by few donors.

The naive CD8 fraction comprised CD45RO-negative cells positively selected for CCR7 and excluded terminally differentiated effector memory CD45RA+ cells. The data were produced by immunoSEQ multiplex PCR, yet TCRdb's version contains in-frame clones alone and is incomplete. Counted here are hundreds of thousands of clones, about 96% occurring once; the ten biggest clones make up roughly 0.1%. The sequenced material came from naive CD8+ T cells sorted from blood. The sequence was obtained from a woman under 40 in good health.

The CDR3 DNA is TGTGCCAGCAGTCTTCATGTAGGGCTGCCCTTCGAGCAGTACTTC. Encoded protein: CASSLHVGLPFEQYF. This chain connects TRBV14 to TRBJ2-7; no definite D call. Per the germline V gene, CDR1 is SGHDN and CDR2 is FVKESK. CDR3 length: 15 residues. V dropped 6 bases and J dropped 6 bases, with 21 bases sitting between them.